This T cell receptor beta chain comes out of a study of T-cell memory formation after mild COVID-19. Looking at the study overall: Across donors, TCR clusters were largely donor specific. Study results and limitations: Within pre-infection memory, some responding clones were found, suggesting cross-reactive memory joined. Among clones contracting day 15 to 85, CD4/CD8 was balanced, whereas later expanders leaned CD4+.

Using constant-segment primers, 5'RACE produced TCR alpha and TCR beta cDNA libraries carrying sample barcodes and UMIs. Each CDR3 protein gets one entry after TCRdb re-called the 5' RACE reads with MiXCR. The sample consists of more than 75,000 distinct CDR3 sequences, roughly 13% of them appearing once. This clonotype was detected only a few times. The target antigen is unknown. Specimen: PBMCs or a T cell subset sorted from them (not recorded which). This clonotype was obtained from an adult woman who had mild COVID-19 (a few samples of this study predate the infection). Cell type and time point are not known.

Here the CDR3 reads CATSDGASYEQYF. In DNA, the CDR3 is TGTGCCACCAGTGACGGAGCCTCCTACGAGCAGTACTTC. The gene calls are TRBV24-1 and TRBJ2-7; D unresolved. Trimming pared 4 bases from V and 0 bases from J, leaving 6 bases between. The CDR3 has 13 residues. The germline gives CDR1 KGHDR, CDR2 SFDVKD.